This entry lists 2 T cell receptor beta chains sequenced from one sample in a study of cytomegalovirus exposure and HLA in healthy donors. PCR used 60 Vbeta primers and 13 Jbeta primers. Here immunoSEQ multiplex PCR was the method, and the copy in TCRdb shows in-frame clones only, minus some. This table has approximately 140,000 clones, about 85% appearing once. The sequenced sample consisted of PBMCs. The receptors stem from a human donor in good health.

The V and J genes are TRBV2 and TRBJ2-5, with TRBD2 matching over 7 bases. Germline lookup yields CDR1 SNHLY and CDR2 FYNNEI. This CDR3 has 14 residues. J gave up 5 bases and V 9 bases, and 12 bases lay outside the gene matches. The CDR3 bases are TGTGCCAGTAGCGAGGTAGCGGGTCGGGAGACCCAGTACTTC. It yields the protein CASSEVAGRETQYF.

This clone occurred once. The genes are TRBV5-1 and TRBJ1-3, with no clear D. Germline V gene data show CDR1 as SGHRS and CDR2 as YFSETQ. The CDR3 totals 15 residues. The V and J ends lost 0 bases and 8 bases respectively, with 15 bases between them. The CDR3 DNA reads TGCGCCAGCAGCTTGGCCCCAAGGTCTGAGGACACCATATATTTT. Residues: CASSLAPRSEDTIYF.